The entry that follows covers one T cell receptor (beta chain) sequence. This clone has more than one count but fewer than ten. Its binding antigen is unknown. Per-base qualities were not stored, and no clone one base away is much larger. A single peripheral blood draw of about 120 mL on average was collected from each donor into heparinised tubes. Naive, central memory, regulatory and stem cell-like memory CD4+ T cells were sorted on a BD FACSAria II using a panel including CD45RO, CCR7, CD25, CD127, CD95 and CD27. All sorted populations exceeded 95% purity. PBMCs were isolated immediately by Lymphoprep density gradient centrifugation and stained directly without culture. To minimize batch effects, samples were stained and sorted in pairs, one healthy donor with one patient per experiment. The entry originates in a study of beta chain features in type 1 diabetes (dated by TCRdb to 2016 to 2019). Regarding the study in general: Patients and healthy donors did not differ in mean age, gender distribution, total cell number or subset yield. Regulatory and stem cell-like memory subsets were isolated from only 8 patients and about 8 healthy donors, whereas naive and central memory subsets came from all 30 or so donors. A total of 90 million to 130 million sorted cells were examined across all samples, and a strong correlation was observed between cell number per subset and RNA yield. The study compared TCRB repertoires of sorted circulating CD4+ T cell subsets between recently diagnosed type 1 diabetes patients and matched healthy donors. The research as a whole found: PCR may preferentially amplify shorter templates, but because patient and control samples were amplified and corrected together, any resulting skew would affect both groups equally. Naive, central memory and regulatory TCRB repertoires appeared more similar among patients than among healthy donors. Only small numbers of individuals were included in the HLA sub-analyses, which left unresolved whether HLA type had any influence on TCRB rearrangement. Patients with type 1 diabetes made fewer insertions and deleted more nucleotides at VDJ recombination sites, implying thymic rearrangement abnormalities. A moderate but significant shortening of TCRB CDR3 length was observed in type 1 diabetes patients in all four CD4+ subsets. Sequencing cDNA rather than genomic DNA could over-represent highly expressing activated cells, although activation and CD3 levels did not differ between groups.

All of the isolated RNA was reverse transcribed with the High Capacity cDNA Reverse Transcription Kit, so expressed TCRB transcripts were sequenced. Deep immunoSEQ sequencing was performed on naive, central memory and regulatory T cell samples, with an average of roughly 3.6 million total reads per sample. Sorted cells were lysed in RLT buffer, and RNA was extracted using DNase-treated RNeasy Micro or Mini kits according to cell number. To prevent cross-contamination, each cell subset was processed individually, whereas patient and healthy donor samples were processed jointly. Using the immunoSEQ multiplex PCR, TCRB sequences were amplified from cDNA into 87-bp fragments spanning the CDR3 region. Sequencing of the amplicons was done on the Illumina HiSeq platform. Regarding the original processing steps: Synthetic template baselines were used to correct PCR bias computationally, reads within Hamming distance 2 were collapsed together, and singletons that could not be merged were discarded. Reads were aligned against IMGT to assign V, D and J genes, CDR3 length and insertions or deletions at six rearrangement sites. Within each subset, clonotype counts were normalized to sorted cell number, and only after that were true diversity and Gini coefficients computed with the tcR R package. The overlap coefficient, calculated on TCRB nucleotide sequences, was used to measure repertoire sharing. Out-of-frame TCRB sequences from naive cells were analyzed as a proxy for the pre-selection repertoire. TCRdb's version of the immuneACCESS table is confined to in-frame rearrangements and falls short of the full clone set. An unresolved V gene accounts for under half of the shortfall where checked; the remainder is of unknown origin. That table furnishes V, J and clone size, whereas the DNA furnished D and trimming. Counted in this sample were about 360,000 clones; over 10% of them appeared once. Jointly, the top ten make up approximately 0.015% of the sample.

A distance of 8 bases separates the germline ends of V and J, which lose 5 bases and 6 bases respectively. The CDR3 contains 11 residues, cysteine and phenylalanine counted. Solely the CDR3 DNA is kept, with 33 bases framed from the first base. The germline V gene (reference sequence) specifies DFQATT as CDR1 and SNEGSKA as CDR2. The sample comprised naive CD4+ T cells from blood. This specimen's cell subset or site label, interpreted: true naive CD4+ T cells. This chain is built from TRBV20-1 and TRBJ2-1; confidence is insufficient to name the D gene. The receptor was derived from a man younger than 30 in good health. DNA sequence: TGCAGTGCTTCCCGTCTCAATGAGCAGTTCTTC. This sequence encodes CSASRLNEQFF.